This is a list of T cell receptor beta chains from one sample in a study of CD8 T cells in ankylosing spondylitis. MiXCR was run by TCRdb on the 5' RACE reads, yielding one entry per CDR3 protein. The table shows under 200,000 distinct CDR3 sequences, with 9.8% occurring only once. The sample taken for sequencing was blood, either unsorted or a sorted T cell fraction (not recorded which). The receptors originated from a female donor with ankylosing spondylitis or in good health (not recorded which). CDR3s include the opening cysteine and the closing phenylalanine or tryptophan. Each record gives: J gene, V gene, clone size, CDR3 length, D gene, CDR3 protein, CDR3 DNA. A D gene is named only where the DNA matches it firmly. Some rows mark clone size as missing; the rest say once, few, many or name a class of expanded clone.

J gene: TRBJ2-6; V gene: TRBV5-5; clone size: many; CDR3 length: 17; D gene: TRBD1; CDR3 protein: CASSSTGGANGANVLTF; CDR3 DNA: TGTGCCAGCAGCTCAACAGGGGGCGCAAATGGGGCCAACGTCCTGACTTTC
J gene: TRBJ2-1; V gene: TRBV27; clone size: .; CDR3 length: 14; D gene: TRBD2; CDR3 protein: CASSGLAGHNEQFF; CDR3 DNA: TGTGCCAGCAGCGGGCTAGCGGGTCACAATGAGCAGTTCTTC
J gene: TRBJ2-3; V gene: TRBV7-3; clone size: few; CDR3 length: 13; D gene: .; CDR3 protein: CASSPQATDTQYF; CDR3 DNA: TGTGCCAGCAGCCCCCAGGCCACAGATACGCAGTATTTT
J gene: TRBJ1-5; V gene: TRBV12-3/TRBV12-4; clone size: many; CDR3 length: 14; D gene: .; CDR3 protein: CASSPDGALWPQHF; CDR3 DNA: TGTGCCAGCAGCCCCGACGGGGCCCTATGGCCCCAGCATTTT
J gene: TRBJ1-3; V gene: TRBV11-2; clone size: many; CDR3 length: 15; D gene: .; CDR3 protein: CASSLRFGGGNTIYF; CDR3 DNA: TGTGCCAGCAGCCTTAGATTTGGAGGGGGAAACACCATATATTTT
J gene: TRBJ2-3; V gene: TRBV11-1; clone size: .; CDR3 length: 20; D gene: TRBD2; CDR3 protein: CASIPFLAGKLNVSTDTQYF; CDR3 DNA: TGTGCCAGCATCCCGTTTCTAGCGGGAAAACTGAATGTTAGCACAGATACGCAGTATTTT
J gene: TRBJ2-1; V gene: TRBV5-6; clone size: few; CDR3 length: 16; D gene: .; CDR3 protein: CASSLGVGPAYNEQFF; CDR3 DNA: TGTGCCAGCAGCTTGGGAGTTGGGCCCGCCTACAATGAGCAGTTCTTC
J gene: TRBJ2-7; V gene: TRBV7-9; clone size: many; CDR3 length: 13; D gene: .; CDR3 protein: CASSRGITYEQYF; CDR3 DNA: TGTGCCAGCAGCCGGGGAATCACCTACGAGCAGTACTTC
J gene: TRBJ1-1; V gene: TRBV7-8; clone size: .; CDR3 length: 14; D gene: .; CDR3 protein: CASSREVGTTEAFF; CDR3 DNA: TGTGCCAGCAGCCGTGAGGTGGGGACCACTGAAGCTTTCTTT
J gene: TRBJ2-7; V gene: TRBV5-4; clone size: .; CDR3 length: 14; D gene: .; CDR3 protein: CASSYSGLPYKQYF; CDR3 DNA: TGTGCCAGCAGCTACTCGGGACTCCCTTATAAGCAGTACTTC
J gene: TRBJ1-5; V gene: TRBV5-5; clone size: .; CDR3 length: 14; D gene: TRBD1; CDR3 protein: CASSWDRLNQPQHF; CDR3 DNA: TGTGCCAGCAGCTGGGACAGACTCAATCAGCCCCAGCATTTT
J gene: TRBJ1-2; V gene: TRBV20-1; clone size: .; CDR3 length: 13; D gene: TRBD1; CDR3 protein: CSAGRLQGAGYTF; CDR3 DNA: TGCAGTGCTGGACGTTTACAGGGGGCGGGCTACACCTTC
J gene: TRBJ2-7; V gene: TRBV20-1; clone size: few; CDR3 length: 14; D gene: TRBD2; CDR3 protein: CSARDGLAGSEQYF; CDR3 DNA: TGCAGTGCTAGAGATGGGCTAGCGGGAAGCGAGCAGTACTTC
J gene: TRBJ1-1; V gene: TRBV7-3; clone size: many; CDR3 length: 16; D gene: .; CDR3 protein: CASRLTPGRSNTEAFF; CDR3 DNA: TGTGCCAGCAGACTTACACCGGGACGGTCGAACACTGAAGCTTTCTTT
J gene: TRBJ1-5; V gene: TRBV18; clone size: .; CDR3 length: 17; D gene: .; CDR3 protein: CASSPPGELYSNQPQHF; CDR3 DNA: TGTGCCAGCTCACCACCCGGAGAGCTTTATAGCAATCAGCCCCAGCATTTT
J gene: TRBJ2-5; V gene: TRBV11-2; clone size: .; CDR3 length: 14; D gene: .; CDR3 protein: CASSSPRLQETQYF; CDR3 DNA: TGTGCCAGCAGCTCACCCCGTCTCCAAGAGACCCAGTACTTC
J gene: TRBJ2-6; V gene: TRBV9; clone size: .; CDR3 length: 15; D gene: .; CDR3 protein: CASSAALSGANVLTF; CDR3 DNA: TGTGCCAGCAGCGCCGCCCTGTCCGGGGCCAACGTCCTGACTTTC
J gene: TRBJ2-3; V gene: TRBV28; clone size: few; CDR3 length: 18; D gene: .; CDR3 protein: CASGNQQSSAVRSDTQYF; CDR3 DNA: TGTGCCAGCGGTAATCAGCAGTCTTCAGCAGTTAGGTCAGATACGCAGTATTTT
J gene: TRBJ2-7; V gene: TRBV12-3/TRBV12-4; clone size: few; CDR3 length: 15; D gene: .; CDR3 protein: CASSTSSRRHYEQYF; CDR3 DNA: TGTGCCAGCAGCACTTCTAGCAGGAGACACTACGAGCAGTACTTC
J gene: TRBJ2-7; V gene: TRBV6-1; clone size: few; CDR3 length: 16; D gene: TRBD1; CDR3 protein: CASSIARTGDSYEQYF; CDR3 DNA: TGTGCCAGCAGTATTGCCAGGACAGGGGACTCCTACGAGCAGTACTTC
J gene: TRBJ2-7; V gene: TRBV6-5; clone size: few; CDR3 length: 15; D gene: TRBD2; CDR3 protein: CASSLLLAGGREQYF; CDR3 DNA: TGTGCCAGCAGTCTACTACTAGCGGGAGGGCGCGAGCAGTACTTC
J gene: TRBJ2-1; V gene: TRBV7-8; clone size: .; CDR3 length: 16; D gene: .; CDR3 protein: CASSPVGAGVNNEQFF; CDR3 DNA: TGTGCCAGCAGCCCCGTCGGGGCGGGTGTAAACAATGAGCAGTTCTTC